This is a list of T cell receptor beta chains from one sample in a study of blood T cell repertoires in COVID-19. Some clones are missing from TCRdb's copy, which holds only in-frame ones; the method was immunoSEQ multiplex PCR. The sample contains 200,000 to 250,000 clones, 70% to 90% of which appear only once. Sequencing used peripheral blood. The source is a woman younger than 30 who had recovered from COVID-19. Each CDR3 is given with its conserved first and last residue. Each record gives: D gene, V gene, clone size, J gene, CDR3 protein, CDR3 DNA. A D gene is named only where the DNA matches it firmly. Only some rows state a clone size, as once, few, many or a class for expanded clones.

-	TRBV30	-	TRBJ1-1	CAWRYRGRAEAFF	TGTGCCTGGAGGTATCGGGGGAGGGCTGAAGCTTTCTTT
TRBD2	TRBV19	-	TRBJ2-3	CASSLLAGAPDTQYF	TGTGCCAGTAGCCTTCTAGCGGGAGCTCCAGATACGCAGTATTTT
-	TRBV12-5	-	TRBJ2-6	CASGDTSREASGANVLTF	TGTGCTAGTGGTGACACTTCCAGGGAGGCATCTGGGGCCAACGTCCTGACTTTC
TRBD1	TRBV13	-	TRBJ1-1	CASTSSGGGRTEAFF	TGTGCCAGCACCTCCTCAGGGGGCGGACGGACTGAAGCTTTCTTT
-	TRBV27	once	TRBJ1-1	CASRPGENTEAFF	TGTGCCAGCAGGCCCGGGGAGAACACTGAAGCTTTCTTT
-	TRBV4-3	-	TRBJ1-3	CASSQDRPGQISGNTIYF	TGCGCCAGCAGCCAAGATCGTCCCGGACAGATCTCTGGAAACACCATATATTTT
TRBD2	TRBV24-1	-	TRBJ2-1	CATKAGGYNEQFF	TGTGCCACCAAAGCGGGAGGGTACAATGAGCAGTTCTTC
-	TRBV6-4	-	TRBJ2-1	CASSDSSVTSYNEQFF	TGTGCCAGCAGTGACTCTAGCGTTACCTCCTACAATGAGCAGTTCTTC
-	TRBV9	-	TRBJ2-2	CASSPQTTIGELFF	TGTGCCAGCAGCCCCCAGACTACAATCGGGGAGCTGTTTTTT
-	TRBV7-9	-	TRBJ2-7	CASSEDTNYEQYF	TGTGCCAGCAGCGAAGACACCAACTACGAGCAGTACTTC
TRBD2	TRBV19	-	TRBJ2-1	CASSFTPTSGRAGGQFF	TGTGCCAGTAGTTTCACCCCGACTAGCGGGAGGGCAGGAGGGCAGTTCTTC
-	TRBV5-8	-	TRBJ1-6	CASSSPLGPLHF	TGTGCCAGCAGCTCGCCCCTCGGACCCCTCCACTTT
TRBD2	TRBV4-3	-	TRBJ2-5	CASSQDTAGVETQYF	TGCGCCAGCAGCCAAGATACAGCGGGAGTGGAGACCCAGTACTTC
-	TRBV6-6	-	TRBJ2-5	CASSYSNQGWETQYF	TGTGCCAGCAGTTACTCGAATCAGGGATGGGAGACCCAGTACTTC
-	TRBV5-1	-	TRBJ2-2	CASSLVPGSNTGELFF	TGCGCCAGCAGCTTGGTTCCAGGATCGAACACCGGGGAGCTGTTTTTT
-	TRBV4-1	-	TRBJ2-1	CASSQEVTGSGPYNEQFF	TGCGCCAGCAGCCAAGAAGTTACGGGGAGCGGGCCCTACAATGAGCAGTTCTTC
-	TRBV29-1	-	TRBJ2-4	CSVEETELAKNIQYF	TGCAGCGTTGAAGAAACAGAACTAGCCAAAAACATTCAGTACTTC
TRBD2	TRBV15	-	TRBJ2-3	CATSRERGGTDTQYF	TGTGCCACCAGCAGAGAGCGGGGGGGCACAGATACGCAGTATTTT
TRBD2	TRBV24-1	-	TRBJ2-7	CATSDPSGRAGRQYF	TGTGCCACCAGTGATCCTAGCGGGAGGGCCGGCAGGCAGTACTTC
-	TRBV5-6	-	TRBJ1-2	CASSLQAQYGYTF	TGTGCCAGCAGCTTGCAGGCCCAGTATGGCTACACCTTC
TRBD1	TRBV7-3	-	TRBJ2-1	CASSLVTGGPSYNEQFF	TGTGCCAGCAGCTTAGTGACAGGGGGCCCGTCCTACAATGAGCAGTTCTTC
TRBD1	TRBV7-6	once	TRBJ1-3	CASSLLGGTGLTGNTIYF	TGTGCCAGCAGCCTCTTGGGAGGGACAGGGTTAACTGGAAACACCATATATTTT
TRBD2	TRBV11-2	-	TRBJ2-6	CASSSLVGTSERGANVLTF	TGTGCCAGCAGCTCTCTAGTGGGGACTAGCGAACGGGGGGCCAACGTCCTGACTTTC
TRBD2	TRBV14	many	TRBJ2-2	CASSQRTSGRNTGELFF	TGTGCCAGCAGCCAGAGGACTAGCGGGAGGAACACCGGGGAGCTGTTTTTT
-	TRBV5-1	-	TRBJ2-6	CASSEGFGANVLTF	TGCGCCAGCAGCGAGGGTTTCGGGGCCAACGTCCTGACTTTC
-	TRBV7-9	few	TRBJ2-1	CASSRTTHNEQFF	TGTGCCAGCAGCAGGACAACACACAATGAGCAGTTCTTC
TRBD1	TRBV19	-	TRBJ1-3	CASRRDSLSGNTIYF	TGTGCCAGTAGGAGGGACAGCCTCTCTGGAAACACCATATATTTT
TRBD1	TRBV19	-	TRBJ2-7	CASSVTGTGTSYEQYF	TGTGCCAGTAGTGTAACCGGGACAGGGACTTCCTACGAGCAGTACTTC
-	TRBV7-2	-	TRBJ1-2	CASSLEIVVLSLGGYTF	TGTGCCAGCAGCTTAGAGATCGTGGTTCTTTCCCTAGGAGGCTACACCTTC
-	TRBV9	-	TRBJ2-6	CASSLSSGANVLTF	TGTGCCAGCAGCCTCAGCTCTGGGGCCAACGTCCTGACTTTC
-	TRBV2	once	TRBJ1-2	CASDYTGRSGGYTF	TGTGCCAGCGATTATACAGGGCGGTCTGGTGGCTACACCTTC
-	TRBV15	medium-sized	TRBJ2-7	CATSRDPASADEQYF	TGTGCCACCAGCAGAGATCCGGCTAGCGCGGACGAGCAGTACTTC
-	TRBV2	-	TRBJ2-7	CASSPAYEQYF	TGTGCCAGCAGTCCAGCCTACGAGCAGTACTTC
TRBD1	TRBV6-5	-	TRBJ2-2	CAGGWTGVYTGELFF	TGTGCCGGAGGGTGGACAGGGGTTTACACCGGGGAGCTGTTTTTT
-	TRBV2	few	TRBJ1-2	CASSGVYSHF	TGTGCCAGCAGTGGGGTCTACAGCCACTTC
-	TRBV5-1	once	TRBJ2-1	CASSLNMGVGQFF	TGCGCCAGCAGCTTGAATATGGGAGTTGGGCAGTTCTTC
TRBD2	TRBV5-6	-	TRBJ2-7	CASSPGTRTYEQYF	TGTGCCAGCAGCCCAGGGACTAGAACCTACGAGCAGTACTTC
TRBD1	TRBV2	few	TRBJ1-6	CASSVDRVDNSPLHF	TGTGCCAGCAGTGTGGACAGGGTGGATAATTCACCCCTCCACTTT
TRBD2	TRBV7-6	once	TRBJ2-1	CASSLAQLAGGNEQFF	TGTGCCAGCAGCTTAGCGCAACTAGCGGGAGGCAATGAGCAGTTCTTC
-	TRBV7-3	once	TRBJ1-2	CASSLNSPGCYGYTF	TGTGCCAGCAGCTTAAACTCGCCAGGGTGCTATGGCTACACCTTC
-	TRBV7-3	few	TRBJ1-1	CASSLGGTNTEAFF	TGTGCCAGCAGCTTAGGAGGGACGAACACTGAAGCTTTCTTT
-	TRBV29-1	few	TRBJ1-1	CSAQVQNTEAFF	TGCAGCGCACAGGTCCAGAACACTGAAGCTTTCTTT
-	TRBV7-6	few	TRBJ1-1	CASSPYIARDTEAFF	TGTGCCAGCAGCCCTTACATTGCCCGGGACACTGAAGCTTTCTTT
TRBD2	TRBV11-2	-	TRBJ2-5	CATRTSVQETQYF	TGTGCCACCCGGACTAGCGTACAAGAGACCCAGTACTTC
TRBD2	TRBV7-9	-	TRBJ2-3	CASSLRGLAGADTQYF	TGTGCCAGCAGCTTACGCGGACTAGCGGGAGCAGATACGCAGTATTTT
-	TRBV11-3	-	TRBJ2-5	CASSVGVQETQYF	TGTGCCAGCAGCGTCGGGGTACAAGAGACCCAGTACTTC
-	TRBV5-6	-	TRBJ1-2	CASSLGAVGGYTF	TGTGCCAGCAGCTTGGGGGCAGTGGGTGGCTACACCTTC
-	TRBV5-8	-	TRBJ2-1	CASSHSYGRAVGNNEQFF	TGTGCCAGCAGCCATTCATACGGAAGAGCGGTAGGGAACAATGAGCAGTTCTTC
-	TRBV7-2	-	TRBJ2-1	CASSLTSGANEQFF	TGTGCCAGCAGCTTAACTTCAGGGGCGAATGAGCAGTTCTTC